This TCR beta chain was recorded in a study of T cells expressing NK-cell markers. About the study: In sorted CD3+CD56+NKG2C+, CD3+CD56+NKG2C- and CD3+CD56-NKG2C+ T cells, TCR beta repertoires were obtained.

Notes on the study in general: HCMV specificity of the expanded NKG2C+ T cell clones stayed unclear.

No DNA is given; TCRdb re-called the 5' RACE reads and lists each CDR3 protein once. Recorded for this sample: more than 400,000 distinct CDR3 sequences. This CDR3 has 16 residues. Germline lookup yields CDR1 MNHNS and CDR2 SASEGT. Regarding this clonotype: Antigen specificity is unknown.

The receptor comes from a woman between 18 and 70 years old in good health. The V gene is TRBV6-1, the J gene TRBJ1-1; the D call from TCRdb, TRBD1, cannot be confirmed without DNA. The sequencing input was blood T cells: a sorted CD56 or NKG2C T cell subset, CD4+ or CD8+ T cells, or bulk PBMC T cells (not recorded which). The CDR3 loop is CASSPAPGQGGAEAFF.